This T cell receptor beta chain stems from a study of spatial heterogeneity in lung cancer. Study-level background: Each time, sequencing found more beta-chain sequences than alpha-chain sequences. Raw sequencing reads included, on average, more than ten appearances of each unique TCR and UMI combination.

This clonotype was picked up a small number of times. The CDR3 runs to 13 residues. Trimming took off 8 bases at V and 4 bases at J, with 12 bases between the two ends. Germline V gene lookup returns CDR1 LGHNT and CDR2 FRNRAP. Time point meaning: sample taken at primary tumor resection. Tumor, nontumor lung or frozen PBMC supplied whole RNA, sequenced without sorting. Each CDR3 protein is one row after TCRdb ran MiXCR on the 5' RACE reads. Of some 44,000 distinct CDR3 sequences detected, roughly 13% appear once; the ten largest clones hold around 56%. Here the sequenced sample was PBMCs, taken at surgery. The TCR sequence derives from a male donor with early-stage non-small cell lung cancer. The chain joins TRBV12-5 to TRBJ2-1; D possibly corresponds to TRBD2 (6 bases). CDR3: CASPAGNYNEQFF. CDR3 coding DNA: TGTGCTAGTCCTGCGGGAAATTACAATGAGCAGTTCTTC.